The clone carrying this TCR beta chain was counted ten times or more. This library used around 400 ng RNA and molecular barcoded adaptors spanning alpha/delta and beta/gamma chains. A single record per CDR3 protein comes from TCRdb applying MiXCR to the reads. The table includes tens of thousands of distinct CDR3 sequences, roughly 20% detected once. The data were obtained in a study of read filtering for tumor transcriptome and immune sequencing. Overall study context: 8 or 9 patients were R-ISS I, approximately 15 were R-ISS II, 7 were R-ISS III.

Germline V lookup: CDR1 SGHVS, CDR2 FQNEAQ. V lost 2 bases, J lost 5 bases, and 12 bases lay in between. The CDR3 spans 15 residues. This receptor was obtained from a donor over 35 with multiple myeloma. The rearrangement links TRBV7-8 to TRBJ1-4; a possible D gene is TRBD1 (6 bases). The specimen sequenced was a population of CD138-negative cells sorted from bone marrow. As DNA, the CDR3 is TGTGCCAGCAGCTTAAGAGGACAGACGAATGAAAAACTGTTTTTT. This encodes CASSLRGQTNEKLFF.